This passage covers 21 T cell receptor beta chains from one sample sequenced in a study of beta chain features in type 1 diabetes listed by TCRdb under 2018. The library was prepared using the immunoSEQ multiplex PCR assay. The entire isolated RNA was reverse transcribed using the High Capacity cDNA Reverse Transcription Kit, and thus expressed TCRB transcripts were sequenced. TCRdb mirrors the immuneACCESS table, restricted to in-frame sequences. Some clones are absent from its copies; in checked studies, under half trace to an unresolved V gene, and the reason for the others is unknown. The sample has about 160,000 clones on record, over 55% of them singletons. Approximately 0.09% of the sample is in the top ten clones. No antigen is known for these receptors. The paper's findings and limits, for the study overall: Type 1 diabetes patients showed a moderate but significant shortening of TCRB CDR3 length in all four CD4+ subsets.

Sequenced: naive CD4+ T cells from blood. The sample's cell subset or site label is to be understood as: true naive CD4+ T cells. These TCRs come from a man aged 25 to 40 with type 1 diabetes.

This chain links TRBV29-1 with TRBJ2-5, with D possibly matching TRBD2 (6 bases). Trimming took off 7 bases at V and 3 bases at J, with 9 bases between the two ends. The germline V gene has CDR1 SQVTM and CDR2 ANQGSEA. CDR3 size: 11 residues. The DNA of the CDR3 is TGCAGCGGGAGGGGAGAAGAGACCCAGTACTTC. This sequence encodes CSGRGEETQYF.

V gene TRBV27 combines with J gene TRBJ2-1; D perhaps matches TRBD1 (6 bases). V shed 5 bases and J shed 7 bases, with 12 bases lying between them. Germline V gene lookup returns CDR1 MNHEY and CDR2 SMNVEV (reference sequence). The CDR3 covers 13 residues. CDR3 sequence (DNA): TGTGCCAGCAGTCCAACAGGGAAGAATGAGCAGTTCTTC. Amino acids: CASSPTGKNEQFF.

This chain joins TRBV9 and TRBJ1-6; 9 nucleotides line up with TRBD1. V was pared by 0 bases and J by 8 bases, with 3 bases of the junction left unmatched. CDR3 size: 15 residues. Germline-derived CDR1 and CDR2 are SGDLS and YYNGEE. The CDR3 loop is CASSVAQGADSPLHF. The CDR3, as DNA: TGTGCCAGCAGCGTAGCACAGGGGGCTGATTCACCCCTCCACTTT.

This clone was seen a handful of times. V and J are TRBV29-1 and TRBJ2-5; D remains ambiguous. The CDR3 length is 10 residues. Trimming removed 7 bases at V and 2 bases at J, with 5 bases between. The germline gives CDR1 SQVTM, CDR2 ANQGSEA. The chain's CDR3 is CSGQQETQYF. CDR3 DNA: TGCAGCGGGCAACAAGAGACCCAGTACTTC. The full variable domain, completed using reference TRBV29-1 and TRBJ2-5, is SAVISQKPSRDICQRGTSLTIQCQVDSQVTMMFWYRQQPGQSLTLIATANQGSEATYESGFVIDKFPISRPNLTFSTLTVSNMSPEDSSIYLCSGQQETQYFGPGTRLLVL.

This clone was picked up a small number of times. The sample holds other DNA sequences that translate to the same CDR3. This chain joins TRBV15 and TRBJ2-5; D is uncertain. The length of the CDR3 is 12 residues. Trimming left V 1 base short and J 1 base short, with 1 base between. Per germline, CDR1 LNHNV and CDR2 YYDKDF (reference sequence). CDR3 in amino acids: CATSRVQETQYF. Here the CDR3 DNA reads TGTGCCACCAGCAGAGTCCAAGAGACCCAGTACTTC.

This clone came up a few times. The V call is TRBV7-9, the J call TRBJ2-7; D is unresolved. CDR3 length: 11 amino acids. V was shortened by 5 bases and J by 7 bases, with 9 bases between the two germline ends. The germline gives CDR1 SEHNR, CDR2 FQNEAQ (reference sequence). CDR3 sequence: CASSGPLEQYF. The CDR3 DNA follows: TGTGCCAGCAGCGGTCCTTTGGAGCAGTACTTC. The full variable domain, completed using reference TRBV7-9 and TRBJ2-7, is DTGVSQNPRHKITKRGQNVTFRCDPISEHNRLYWYRQTLGQGPEFLTYFQNEAQLEKSRLLSDRFSAERPKGSFSTLEIQRTEQGDSAMYLCASSGPLEQYFGPGTRLTVT.

The table lists this clone with a few counts. The chain combines TRBV10-3 with TRBJ2-5; possibly TRBD1 or TRBD2 for D (5 bases each). V was cut by 4 bases and J by 4 bases, with 13 bases left in between. This CDR3 has 14 amino acids. CDR1 is ENHRY and CDR2 is SYGVKD in the germline V gene. The CDR3 is CAISAEGRGETQYF. In DNA, the CDR3 is TGTGCCATCAGTGCCGAGGGAAGGGGAGAGACCCAGTACTTC.

This chain links TRBV30 with TRBJ2-5, with 10 bases that match TRBD1. The V segment lost 2 bases and the J segment 5 bases; nucleotides outside the gene matches: 8. The CDR3 loop spans 15 amino acids. CDR1 and CDR2 (germline): GTSNPN, SVGIG (reference sequence). Here the CDR3 reads CAWSPPGTGVETQYF. DNA for the CDR3: TGTGCCTGGAGTCCTCCCGGGACAGGGGTGGAGACCCAGTACTTC.

The chain joins TRBV5-6 to TRBJ2-7, with D possibly being TRBD1 (5 bases). V was clipped by 3 bases and J by 3 bases, with 10 bases between them. Per germline, CDR1 SGHDT and CDR2 YYEEEE. The CDR3 runs 13 residues. This CDR3 is CASSSGMVYEQYF. The CDR3 DNA follows: TGTGCCAGCAGCTCAGGGATGGTCTACGAGCAGTACTTC.

The genes are TRBV9 and TRBJ2-3, with 7 bases lining up with TRBD2. V lost 1 base, J lost 0 bases, and 5 bases stayed unmatched. CDR1 is SGDLS, CDR2 YYNGEE, per germline. This CDR3 comprises 16 residues. The chain's CDR3 is CASSVRGGTSTDTQYF. CDR3 in DNA: TGTGCCAGCAGCGTACGCGGGGGAACTAGCACAGATACGCAGTATTTT.

This clone has only one observation. The chain has TRBV20-1 and TRBJ2-7; D may match TRBD1 or TRBD2 (5 bases each). CDR1 and CDR2 (germline): DFQATT, SNEGSKA (reference sequence). The CDR3 consists of 11 residues. V gave up 5 bases and J gave up 6 bases, with 11 bases separating them. CDR3 residues: CSAARGGEQYF. CDR3 in DNA: TGCAGTGCTGCGAGGGGCGGCGAGCAGTACTTC.

This clone occurred once. The rearrangement uses TRBV7-9 and TRBJ1-1; 7 bases fit TRBD1. The trim removed 5 bases at V and 0 bases at J, leaving 3 bases unmatched. The CDR3 sequence is 14 residues long. Germline V gives CDR1 SEHNR, CDR2 FQNEAQ (reference sequence). CDR3 in DNA: TGTGCCAGCAGCCCCGGGACAGTGAACACTGAAGCTTTCTTT. This codes for CASSPGTVNTEAFF.

The chain has TRBV18 and TRBJ1-5; D perhaps matches TRBD1 (6 bases). The V end lost 4 bases, the J end lost 7 bases, and 8 bases lay between the germline ends. Germline CDR1 and CDR2: KGHSH and LQKENI. This CDR3 has 12 amino acids. The CDR3 nucleotides read TGTGCCAGCTCACAAACAGGGCAGCCCCAGCATTTT. It specifies CASSQTGQPQHF.

This clone was seen more than once but under ten times. The J gene is TRBJ2-3, the V gene TRBV7-2; maybe TRBD1 (5 bases). V lost 3 bases, J lost 1 base, and 8 bases lay in between. This CDR3 has 14 amino acids. The V gene's germline CDR1 is SGHTA and CDR2 FQGNSA. The CDR3 here is CASSFIRGTDTQYF. Written as DNA, the CDR3 is TGTGCCAGCAGCTTCATCAGGGGCACAGATACGCAGTATTTT.

CDR3: CAWSVQVEAFF. In DNA, the CDR3 is TGTGCCTGGAGTGTCCAGGTTGAAGCTTTCTTT. The rearrangement joins TRBV30 to TRBJ1-1; no clear D. The length of the CDR3 is 11 residues. Trimming removed 0 bases from V and 7 bases from J, with 6 bases in between. Per the germline V gene, CDR1 is GTSNPN and CDR2 is SVGIG (reference sequence).

The chain uses TRBV10-1 and TRBJ2-4; D is ambiguous. V lost 3 bases and J lost 6, with 6 bases in between. CDR1 is WNHNN and CDR2 is SYGVQD in the germline V gene (reference sequence). The CDR3 runs 12 residues. The CDR3 nucleotides read TGCGCCAGCAGTGATTGGGGAAACATTCAGTACTTC. Translated: CASSDWGNIQYF.

The DNA of the CDR3 is TGTGCCAGCACTCCGGGCAGGGTTAATTCACCCCTCCACTTT. Its protein is CASTPGRVNSPLHF. The chain uses TRBV28 and TRBJ1-6, with D possibly matching TRBD1 (5 bases). The CDR3 has 14 residues. The V end lost 7 bases, the J end lost 6 bases, and 13 bases lay between the germline ends. CDR1 and CDR2 from the germline V gene are MDHEN and SYDVKM.

In this sample, this clone turned up a few times. In DNA form, the CDR3 reads TGTGCCTGGATCGACGGCAGGGCGAACTATGGCTACACCTTC. Amino acid sequence: CAWIDGRANYGYTF. This chain uses TRBV30 with TRBJ1-2; a possible D gene is TRBD1 (5 bases). Germline lookup yields CDR1 GTSNPN and CDR2 SVGIG (reference sequence). This CDR3 has 14 residues. With 4 bases removed from V and 2 bases from J, the gap between germline ends came to 14 bases.

The chain employs TRBV4-2 and TRBJ1-6; no clear D. V was cut by 0 bases and J by 11 bases, with 11 bases left in between. The V gene's germline CDR1 is LGHNA and CDR2 YNFKEQ. The CDR3 length is 14 residues. The CDR3 DNA follows: TGTGCCAGCAGCCAAGATCCGCAAACGGCACCCCTCCACTTT. Translation: CASSQDPQTAPLHF.

This chain uses TRBV10-3 with TRBJ2-3; TRBD2 matches 11 bases. The junction had 10 bases not matched to a gene; V was cut back by 6 bases and J by 2 bases. This CDR3 is built from 17 residues. Germline CDR1 reads ENHRY; CDR2 reads SYGVKD. This CDR3 is CAISDPTSGANTDTQYF. DNA of the CDR3: TGTGCCATCAGCGACCCGACTAGCGGGGCTAACACAGATACGCAGTATTTT.

The genes are TRBV5-1 and TRBJ2-5; D assignment may be TRBD1 or TRBD2 (5 bases each). The germline CDR1 and CDR2 sequences are SGHRS and YFSETQ. The CDR3 runs 13 residues. The V end was cut by 4 bases, the J end by 5 bases, with 12 bases between. In DNA, the CDR3 is TGCGCCAGCAGCCCGGGGCTGAAGGAGACCCAGTACTTC. Translation gives CASSPGLKETQYF.